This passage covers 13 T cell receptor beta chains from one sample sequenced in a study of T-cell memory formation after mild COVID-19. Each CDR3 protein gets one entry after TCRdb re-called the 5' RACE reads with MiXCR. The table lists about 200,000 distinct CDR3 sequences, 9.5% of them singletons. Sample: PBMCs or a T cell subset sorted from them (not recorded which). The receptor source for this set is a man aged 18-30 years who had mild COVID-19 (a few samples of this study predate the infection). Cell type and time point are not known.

CDR3 amino acids: CASSSPRGADTQYF. The CDR3 region has the DNA TGTGCCAGCAGTTCCCCAAGAGGAGCCGATACGCAGTATTTT. J is TRBJ2-3 and V is TRBV6-6, with D unresolved. V lost 4 bases to trimming and J lost 6 bases, with 14 bases between them. The CDR3 loop spans 14 amino acids. CDR1 and CDR2 (germline): MNHNY, SVGAGI (reference sequence).

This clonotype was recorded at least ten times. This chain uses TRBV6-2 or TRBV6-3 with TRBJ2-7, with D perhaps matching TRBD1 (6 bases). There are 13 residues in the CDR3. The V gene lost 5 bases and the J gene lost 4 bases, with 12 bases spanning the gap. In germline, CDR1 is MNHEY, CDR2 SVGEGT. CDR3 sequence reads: CASSPPDRYEQYV. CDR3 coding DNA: TGTGCCAGCAGTCCTCCGGACAGATACGAGCAGTACGTC.

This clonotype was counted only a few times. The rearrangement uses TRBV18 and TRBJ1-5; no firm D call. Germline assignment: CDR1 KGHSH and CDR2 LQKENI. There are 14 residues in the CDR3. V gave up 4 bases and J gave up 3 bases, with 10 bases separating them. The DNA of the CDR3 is TGTGCCAGCTCACGTGGACGGATCAATCAGCCCCAGCATTTT. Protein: CASSRGRINQPQHF.

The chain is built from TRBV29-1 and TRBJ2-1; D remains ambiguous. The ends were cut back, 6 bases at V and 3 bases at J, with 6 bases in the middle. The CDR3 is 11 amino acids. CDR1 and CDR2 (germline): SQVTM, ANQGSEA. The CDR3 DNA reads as TGCAGCGTAGGAGACTACAATGAGCAGTTCTTC. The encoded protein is CSVGDYNEQFF.

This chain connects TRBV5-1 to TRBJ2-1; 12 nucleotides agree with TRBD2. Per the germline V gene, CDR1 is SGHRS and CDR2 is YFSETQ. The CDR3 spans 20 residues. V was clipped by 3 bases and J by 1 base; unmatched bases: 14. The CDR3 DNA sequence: TGCGCCAGCAGCTGGCAACTAGCGGGGGGCGTTAAGACTTCCTACAATGAGCAGTTCTTC. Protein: CASSWQLAGGVKTSYNEQFF.

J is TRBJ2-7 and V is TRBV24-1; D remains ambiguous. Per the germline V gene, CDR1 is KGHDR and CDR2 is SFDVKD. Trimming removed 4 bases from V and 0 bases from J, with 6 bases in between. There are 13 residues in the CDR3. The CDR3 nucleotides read TGTGCCACCAGTGACGGCCACTCCTACGAGCAGTACTTC. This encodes CATSDGHSYEQYF.

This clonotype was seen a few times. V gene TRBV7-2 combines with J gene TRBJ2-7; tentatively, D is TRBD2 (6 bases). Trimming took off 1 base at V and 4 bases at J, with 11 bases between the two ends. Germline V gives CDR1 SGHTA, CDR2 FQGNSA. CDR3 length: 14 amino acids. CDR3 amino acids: CASSLGSGDYEQYV. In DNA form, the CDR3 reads TGTGCCAGCAGCTTAGGCTCGGGGGATTACGAGCAGTACGTC.

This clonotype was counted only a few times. The CDR3 sequence: CASSVDRGRNTDTQYF. CDR3 sequence (DNA): TGTGCCAGCAGCGTAGACCGGGGGAGGAACACAGATACGCAGTATTTT. V usage is TRBV9 and J usage is TRBJ2-3, with D possibly TRBD2 on 6 matching bases. Germline V CDR1 and CDR2: SGDLS, YYNGEE. The V end lost 0 bases, the J end lost 2 bases, and 13 bases lay between the germline ends. This CDR3 is built from 16 residues.

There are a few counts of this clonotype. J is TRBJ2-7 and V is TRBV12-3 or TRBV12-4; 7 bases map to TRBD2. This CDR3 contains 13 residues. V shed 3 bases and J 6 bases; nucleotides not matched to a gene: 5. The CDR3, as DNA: TGTGCCAGCAGTTTCGCGGCTAGCGGCGAGCAGTACGTC. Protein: CASSFAASGEQYV.

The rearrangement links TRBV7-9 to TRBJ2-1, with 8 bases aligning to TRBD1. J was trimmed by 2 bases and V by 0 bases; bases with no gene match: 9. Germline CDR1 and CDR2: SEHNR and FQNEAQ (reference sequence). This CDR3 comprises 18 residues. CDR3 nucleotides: TGTGCCAGCAGCTTAGCGCGGCGGGCAGGGGGCACCTACAATGAGCAGTTCTTC. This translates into CASSLARRAGGTYNEQFF.

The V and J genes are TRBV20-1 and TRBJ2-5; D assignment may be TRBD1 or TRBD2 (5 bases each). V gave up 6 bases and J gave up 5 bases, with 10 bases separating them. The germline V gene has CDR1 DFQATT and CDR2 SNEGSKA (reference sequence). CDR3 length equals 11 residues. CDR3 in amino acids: CSALRGETQYF. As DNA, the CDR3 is TGCAGTGCGCTGAGGGGTGAGACCCAGTACTTC.

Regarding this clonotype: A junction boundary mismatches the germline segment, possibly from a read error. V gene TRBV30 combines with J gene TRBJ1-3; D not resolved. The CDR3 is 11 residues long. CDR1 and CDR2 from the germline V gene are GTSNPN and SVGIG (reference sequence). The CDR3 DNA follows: TGTGCCGGGAGGTTCGGAAACACCATATATTTT. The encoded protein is CAGRFGNTIYF.

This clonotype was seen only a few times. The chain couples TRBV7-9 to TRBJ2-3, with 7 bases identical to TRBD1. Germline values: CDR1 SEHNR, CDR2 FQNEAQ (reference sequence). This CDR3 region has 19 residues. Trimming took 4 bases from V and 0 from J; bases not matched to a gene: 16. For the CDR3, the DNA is TGTGCCAGCAGCTCCACGAGGGGGCATCCCGACACTAGCACAGATACGCAGTATTTT. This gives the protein CASSSTRGHPDTSTDTQYF. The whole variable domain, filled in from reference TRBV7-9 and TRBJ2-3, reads DTGVSQNPRHKITKRGQNVTFRCDPISEHNRLYWYRQTLGQGPEFLTYFQNEAQLEKSRLLSDRFSAERPKGSFSTLEIQRTEQGDSAMYLCASSSTRGHPDTSTDTQYFGPGTRLTVL.